This T cell receptor beta chain was retrieved from a study of blood T cell repertoires in COVID-19. About the research overall: The United States, Italy and Spain supplied acute and convalescent COVID-19 samples. PBMCs, B-cell-depleted T cells, or T cells provided the cDNA or gDNA that made up the material.

Original analysis: Counts of nucleated cells, estimated from reference gene primer amplification, were obtained. Repertoires were generated with immunoSEQ multiplex PCR, while TCRdb's copy carries only in-frame clones and drops some. V and J calls and clone size follow that table, whereas D and trimming were derived from the DNA. This sample has fewer than 200,000 clones, with about 85% found just once. This TCR came from a man aged 35-49 years with acute or convalescent COVID-19. The sample taken for sequencing was peripheral blood.

CDR3: CASTETGVQSPLHF. CDR3 sequence (DNA): TGTGCCAGCACTGAGACAGGGGTACAGTCACCCCTCCACTTT. The V call is TRBV2, the J call TRBJ1-6; the match to TRBD1 covers 8 bases. J was trimmed by 10 bases and V by 7 bases; bases with no gene match: 9. CDR1 SNHLY and CDR2 FYNNEI come from the germline V gene. The CDR3 sequence is 14 residues long. The full variable domain, its missing parts supplied by reference TRBV2 and TRBJ1-6, is EPEVTQTPSHQVTQMGQEVILRCVPISNHLYFYWYRQILGQKVEFLVSFYNNEISEKSEIFDDQFSVERPDGSNFTLKIRSTKLEDSAMYFCASTETGVQSPLHFGNGTRLTVT.